This T cell receptor (beta chain) derives from a study of patients and donors after allogeneic stem cell transplantation. TCRdb re-analysed the RT-PCR reads in MiXCR, keeping a single row per CDR3 protein. The table lists roughly 150,000 distinct CDR3 sequences, approximately 25% of them singletons. The clonotype comes from a human donor who was either an allogeneic HSCT recipient or a stem cell or donor lymphocyte infusion donor (not recorded which). It is not recorded whose cells these are; they may come from a transplant donor. The sequenced sample consisted of blood, either unsorted or a sorted T cell fraction (not recorded which).

CDR3 DNA: TGCAGTGCTAGTCTAGGAGCCGTTTCCTACGAGCAGTACTTC. This codes for CSASLGAVSYEQYF. The chain employs TRBV20-1 and TRBJ2-7; no reliable D call. With 3 bases removed from V and 1 base from J, the gap between germline ends came to 13 bases. From germline, CDR1 is DFQATT and CDR2 SNEGSKA (reference sequence). This CDR3 has 14 residues.